The entry that follows covers one T cell receptor beta chain sequence. Its antigen is still unknown. These data come from a study of identical twins. There were only healthy Caucasians among the donors. Addition of a universal primer site occurred through template switching, and cDNA carried unique molecular identifiers. TCRdb re-called the 5' RACE reads with MiXCR, one entry per CDR3 protein. The top ten hold more than 2.5% of the sample, which has roughly 570,000 distinct CDR3 sequences, just under 10% seen once. General observations from the study: Insertions were fewer in abundant cord blood beta clonotypes, whereas memory repertoires showed none of this pattern.

Looked up from germline, CDR1 is SGHVS and CDR2 is FQNEAQ. This CDR3 region has 16 residues. V was pared by 5 bases and J by 4 bases, with 17 bases between. These data were also filed under a second study, of yellow fever vaccine responses in identical twins. That source adds: Twins' vaccine T cell responses reportedly seemed partly convergent and partly personalized.

The sequence derives from a woman aged 18-29 years in good health. Sequencing used PBMCs. The chain carries TRBV7-8 and TRBJ1-4; D is possibly TRBD1 (6 bases). CDR3 nucleotides: TGTGCCAGCAGCCCCTGGGACAATAACCTTAATGAAAAACTGTTTTTT. Its translation: CASSPWDNNLNEKLFF.